The 16 T cell receptor beta chains listed next were all sequenced from one sample in a study of blood T cells in healthy people across ages. The second PCR ran about 6 to 11 cycles with a sample-barcoded 5' primer and J-beta primers. MiXCR was run by TCRdb on the 5' RACE reads, yielding one entry per CDR3 protein. The data contain some 1.4 million distinct CDR3 sequences, 40% to 50% of them seen just once; the ten biggest clones take up 6.5% to 10%. The sample taken for sequencing was blood. These receptors were obtained from a woman aged 18 to 35 in good health.

This clonotype was counted once. This rearrangement joins TRBV7-8 to TRBJ1-4; tentatively, D is TRBD1 (5 bases). CDR1 and CDR2 from the germline V gene are SGHVS and FQNEAQ. The V and J ends lost 4 bases and 10 bases respectively, with 16 bases between them. The CDR3 extends over 14 amino acids. CDR3 region: CASSSRTAGGKLFF. DNA for the CDR3: TGTGCCAGCAGCTCCCGGACGGCGGGGGGAAAACTGTTTTTT. The full variable domain, in which reference TRBV7-8 and TRBJ1-4 provide the parts outside the CDR3, is GAGVSQSPRYKVAKRGQDVALRCDPISGHVSLFWYQQALGQGPEFLTYFQNEAQLDKSGLPSDRFFAERPEGSVSTLKIQRTQQEDSAVYLCASSSRTAGGKLFFGSGTQLSVL.

This clonotype was seen a handful of times. This chain uses TRBV2 with TRBJ2-3; 8 bases align to TRBD2. The V gene's germline CDR1 is SNHLY and CDR2 FYNNEI. Trimming removed 1 base from V and 2 bases from J; junction bases left unmatched: 20. The CDR3 is 21 amino acids. The CDR3 region is CASSEEDGRAAGLYVTDTQYF. CDR3 DNA: TGTGCCAGCAGTGAAGAGGACGGGAGGGCCGCGGGCCTCTATGTCACAGATACGCAGTATTTT.

The rearrangement joins TRBV20-1 to TRBJ2-3; D unresolved. Germline V gives CDR1 DFQATT, CDR2 SNEGSKA (reference sequence). The CDR3 sequence is 14 residues long. V was pared by 4 bases and J by 0 bases, with 11 bases between. The CDR3 loop reads CSAKIGGSTDTQYF. CDR3 in DNA: TGCAGTGCTAAGATAGGTGGCAGCACAGATACGCAGTATTTT.

Only a few counts were recorded for this clonotype. The V and J genes are TRBV6-5 and TRBJ2-7, with D perhaps TRBD1 (6 bases). This CDR3 comprises 11 residues. The ends were cut back, 0 bases at V and 12 bases at J, with 9 bases in the middle. Germline values: CDR1 MNHEY, CDR2 SVGAGI. In DNA form, the CDR3 reads TGTGCCAGCAGTTACTCCCGGACAGTGTACTTC. It translates to CASSYSRTVYF.

The chain is built from TRBV20-1 and TRBJ2-1; TRBD1 is a possible D gene (5 bases). V lost 6 bases and J 2 bases, leaving 11 bases between the germline ends. The CDR3 consists of 13 residues. Germline lookup yields CDR1 DFQATT and CDR2 SNEGSKA (reference sequence). CDR3 in DNA: TGCAGTGCCTACAGGAGAGCCTACAATGAGCAGTTCTTC. Its protein product is CSAYRRAYNEQFF.

This chain joins TRBV5-1 and TRBJ2-7; D remains unclear. CDR3 length equals 14 residues. Per germline, CDR1 SGHRS and CDR2 YFSETQ. The ends were cut back, 0 bases at V and 0 bases at J, with 7 bases in the middle. CDR3 sequence reads: CASSLDGNSYEQYF. Written as DNA, the CDR3 is TGCGCCAGCAGCTTGGACGGCAACTCCTACGAGCAGTACTTC.

This clonotype was counted a single time. One end of the junction does not line up with germline, which may come from a read error. The chain is built from TRBV5-1 and TRBJ1-4; the D gene is possibly TRBD1 (5 bases). The CDR3 spans 15 residues. Germline V gives CDR1 SGHRS, CDR2 YFSETQ. CDR3 sequence (DNA): TGCGCCAGCAGCTTGGCCGGGGGAGACGATGAAAGACTGTTTTTT. Translating gives CASSLAGGDDERLFF.

The table lists this clonotype with a few counts. The J gene is TRBJ2-1, the V gene TRBV6-6; 13 nucleotides line up with TRBD2. After removal of 2 bases from V and 5 bases from J, the junction contained 6 bases not matched to a gene. CDR1 is MNHNY and CDR2 is SVGAGI in the germline V gene (reference sequence). This CDR3 is 17 amino acids long. The CDR3 DNA reads as TGTGCCAGCAGTTACCGACTAGCGGGGGGATTAGACAATGAGCAGTTCTTC. This sequence encodes CASSYRLAGGLDNEQFF.

There are many counts of this clonotype. V gene TRBV5-1 combines with J gene TRBJ2-6; possible D gene TRBD2, 5 bases. The ends were cut back, 2 bases at V and 6 bases at J, with 12 bases in the middle. This CDR3 region has 15 residues. The germline V gene has CDR1 SGHRS and CDR2 YFSETQ. The CDR3 sequence: CASSFLRLPANVLTF. CDR3 coding DNA: TGCGCCAGCAGCTTCCTTCGACTACCGGCCAACGTCCTGACTTTC.

The CDR3 region is CSARVRGTGGGDGYTF. For the CDR3, the DNA is TGCAGTGCTAGAGTTCGGGGGACAGGGGGTGGAGATGGCTACACCTTC. The chain uses TRBV20-1 and TRBJ1-2; 11 nucleotides agree with TRBD1. The germline gives CDR1 DFQATT, CDR2 SNEGSKA (reference sequence). Losses at the gene ends were 1 base for V and 6 bases for J; bases not matched to a gene: 10. CDR3 length equals 16 residues.

This clonotype was seen only a few times. The J gene is TRBJ2-3, the V gene TRBV12-3 or TRBV12-4; D tentatively fits TRBD1 or TRBD2 (5 bases each). V lost 7 bases and J 5 bases, leaving 13 bases between the germline ends. The CDR3 is made up of 13 amino acids. The CDR3 DNA sequence: TGTGCCAGCATCCTCCGGGGCATAGATACGCAGTATTTT. Translating it yields CASILRGIDTQYF.

The sample holds a few counts of this clonotype. The V gene is TRBV11-2, the J gene TRBJ2-3; D gene ambiguous. Germline loops: CDR1 SGHAT, CDR2 FQNNGV. The CDR3 runs 16 residues. Trimming stripped 7 bases from V and 4 bases from J, with 21 bases between. In DNA form, the CDR3 reads TGTGCCAGCACCCAAATGTTCGGAGCTTCCGCAGATACGCAGTATTTT. Translated, it gives CASTQMFGASADTQYF.

This chain links TRBV5-1 with TRBJ2-2; 10 bases map to TRBD2. Losses at the gene ends were 1 base for V and 7 bases for J; bases not matched to a gene: 4. CDR3 size: 15 residues. Germline CDR1 reads SGHRS; CDR2 reads YFSETQ. This CDR3 is CASSLLAGASGELFF. CDR3 DNA sequence: TGCGCCAGCAGCTTGCTAGCGGGAGCAAGCGGGGAGCTGTTTTTT.

The V and J genes are TRBV11-2 and TRBJ2-2, with D uncertain. Germline CDR1 reads SGHAT; CDR2 reads FQNNGV. This CDR3 is built from 16 residues. The V end lost 1 base, the J end lost 2 bases, and 11 bases lay between the germline ends. The CDR3 bases are TGTGCCAGCAGCTTAGTTGCGCTCCCTAACACCGGGGAGCTGTTTTTT. Translation: CASSLVALPNTGELFF. Looking up the rest from reference TRBV11-2 and TRBJ2-2 gives the full variable domain: EAGVAQSPRYKIIEKRQSVAFWCNPISGHATLYWYQQILGQGPKLLIQFQNNGVVDDSQLPKDRFSAERLKGVDSTLKIQPAKLEDSAVYLCASSLVALPNTGELFFGEGSRLTVL.

This clonotype occurred a few times. The rearrangement links TRBV30 to TRBJ2-1; D uncertain. This CDR3 has 14 residues. Deletions cut 5 bases from V and 1 base from J, with 12 bases between. CDR1 is GTSNPN, CDR2 SVGIG, per germline (reference sequence). The CDR3 bases are TGTGCCTGGTCGTTGGGTGAGTCCTACAATGAGCAGTTCTTC. It yields the protein CAWSLGESYNEQFF.

This clonotype came up a few times. The rearrangement links TRBV20-1 to TRBJ1-5, with 8 bases lining up with TRBD1. Germline-derived CDR1 and CDR2 are DFQATT and SNEGSKA (reference sequence). The CDR3 length is 15 residues. Trimming at V came to 6 bases and at J to 2 bases, leaving 9 bases not matched to a gene. The CDR3 region has the DNA TGCAGTGCCCAAGACAGGGGAGAGGGCAATCAGCCCCAGCATTTT. Translated: CSAQDRGEGNQPQHF.